Sequencing of this T cell receptor (beta chain) was carried out in a study of T-cell memory formation after mild COVID-19. Each CDR3 protein gets one entry after TCRdb re-called the 5' RACE reads with MiXCR. Of a few hundred thousand distinct CDR3 sequences listed, over 25% are singletons. The sequenced sample consisted of PBMCs or a T cell subset sorted from them (not recorded which). The receptor was isolated from an adult woman who had mild COVID-19 (a few samples of this study predate the infection). Cell type and time point are not known.

The CDR3 sequence: CASSIGRSTDTQYF. The CDR3 DNA is TGTGCCAGTAGTATCGGGCGGAGCACAGATACGCAGTATTTT. The chain joins TRBV19 to TRBJ2-3; D is ambiguous. The CDR3 loop spans 14 amino acids. The ends were cut back, 3 bases at V and 0 bases at J, with 7 bases in the middle. In germline, CDR1 is LNHDA, CDR2 SQIVND (reference sequence).